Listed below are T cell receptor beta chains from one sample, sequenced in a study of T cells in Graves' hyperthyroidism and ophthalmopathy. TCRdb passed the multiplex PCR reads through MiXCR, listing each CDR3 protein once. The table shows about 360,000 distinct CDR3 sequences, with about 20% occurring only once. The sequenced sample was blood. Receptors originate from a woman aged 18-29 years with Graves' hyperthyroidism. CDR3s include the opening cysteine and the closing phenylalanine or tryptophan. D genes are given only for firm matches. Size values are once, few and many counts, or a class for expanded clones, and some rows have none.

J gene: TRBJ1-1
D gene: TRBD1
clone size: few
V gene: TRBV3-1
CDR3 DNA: TGTGCCAGCAGCCACTGGACAGGGACCACTGAAGCTTTCTTT
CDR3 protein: CASSHWTGTTEAFF

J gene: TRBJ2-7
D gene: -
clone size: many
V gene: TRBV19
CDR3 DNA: TGTGCCAGTAGTATTACCCCCCCCAACCTGCACGGCACCTACGAGCAGTACTTC
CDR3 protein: CASSITPPNLHGTYEQYF

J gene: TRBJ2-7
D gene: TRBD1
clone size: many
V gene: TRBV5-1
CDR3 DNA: TGCGCCAGCAGCTTGGCCGGCAGGGGGCCTTACGAGCAGTACTTC
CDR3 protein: CASSLAGRGPYEQYF

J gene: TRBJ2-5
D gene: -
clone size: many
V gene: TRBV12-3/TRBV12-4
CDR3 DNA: TGTGCCTCCCTCGAGGACTTCCAAGAGACCCAGTACTTC
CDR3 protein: CASLEDFQETQYF

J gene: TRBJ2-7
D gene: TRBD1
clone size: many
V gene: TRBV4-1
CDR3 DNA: TGCGCCAGCAGCCAAGATGAGATGGGACAGGGGTACTACGAGCAGTACTTC
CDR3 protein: CASSQDEMGQGYYEQYF

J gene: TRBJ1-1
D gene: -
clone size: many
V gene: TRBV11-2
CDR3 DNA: TGTGCCAGCATGCCTCAGGCTAGGGTATACACTGAAGCTTTCTTT
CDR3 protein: CASMPQARVYTEAFF

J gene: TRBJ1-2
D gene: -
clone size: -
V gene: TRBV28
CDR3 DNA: TGTGCCAGCCGACAGAACTATGGCTACACCTTC
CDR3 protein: CASRQNYGYTF

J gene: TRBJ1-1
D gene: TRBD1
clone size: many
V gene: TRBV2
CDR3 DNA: TGTGCCAGCAGTGGTGTAGGACAGGGACGAATGAACACTGAAGCTTTCTTT
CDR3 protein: CASSGVGQGRMNTEAFF

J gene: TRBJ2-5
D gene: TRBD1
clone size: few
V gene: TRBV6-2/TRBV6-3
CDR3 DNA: TGTGCCACCCGATTCGACAGGGTCGAGACCCAGTACTTC
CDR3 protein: CATRFDRVETQYF

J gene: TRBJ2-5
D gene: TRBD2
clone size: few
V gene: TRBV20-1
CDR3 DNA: TGCAGTGCTAGTCGGCGGGGGGGCTTGGAGAGGCCCCCCCAAGAGACCCAGTACTTC
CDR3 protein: CSASRRGGLERPPQETQYF

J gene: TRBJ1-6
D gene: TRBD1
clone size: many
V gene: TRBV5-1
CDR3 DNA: TGCGCCAGCAGCGGGACAGGGGGAGGTGATTCACCCCTCCACTTT
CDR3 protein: CASSGTGGGDSPLHF

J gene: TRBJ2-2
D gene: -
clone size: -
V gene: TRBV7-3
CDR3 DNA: TGTGCCAGCAGCCCCTCGGAGTGGAACGGGGAGCTGTTTTTT
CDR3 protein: CASSPSEWNGELFF

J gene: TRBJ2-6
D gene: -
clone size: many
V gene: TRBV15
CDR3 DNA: TGTGCCACCAGCAGACAGACCTCTGGGGCCAACGTCCTGACTTTC
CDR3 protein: CATSRQTSGANVLTF

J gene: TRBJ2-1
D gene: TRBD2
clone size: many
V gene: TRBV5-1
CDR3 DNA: TGCGCCAGCAGCTCCCCCAGTGGACTAGCGGGAAACAATGAGCAGTTCTTC
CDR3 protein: CASSSPSGLAGNNEQFF

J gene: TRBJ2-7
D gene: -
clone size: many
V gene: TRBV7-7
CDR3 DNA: TGTGCTAGCAGCCCCAGAAGTGGGAGCGGCGAGCAGTACTTC
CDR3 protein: CASSPRSGSGEQYF

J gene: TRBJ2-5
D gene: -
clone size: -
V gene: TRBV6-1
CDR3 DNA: TGTGCCAGCACCCGAGGCGGGGCGAACCAAGAGACCCAGTACTTC
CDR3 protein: CASTRGGANQETQYF

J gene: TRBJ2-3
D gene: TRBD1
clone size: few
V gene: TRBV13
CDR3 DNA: TGTGCCAGCAGCGGGGAGATCAGGGGGCTGCTCACAGATACGCAGTATTTT
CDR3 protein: CASSGEIRGLLTDTQYF

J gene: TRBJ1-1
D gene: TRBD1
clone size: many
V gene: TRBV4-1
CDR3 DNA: TGCGCCAGCAGCCGAGGGACAGTGAACACTGAAGCTTTCTTT
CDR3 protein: CASSRGTVNTEAFF

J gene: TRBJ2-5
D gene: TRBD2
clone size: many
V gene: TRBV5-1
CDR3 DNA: TGCGCCAGCAGCTTTGGACTAGCGGAGACCCAGTACTTC
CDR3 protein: CASSFGLAETQYF

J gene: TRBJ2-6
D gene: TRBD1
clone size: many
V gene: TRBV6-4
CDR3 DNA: TGTGCCAGCAGCCCGGACAGGGGGTTATCTGGGGCCAACGTCCTGACTTTC
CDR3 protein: CASSPDRGLSGANVLTF

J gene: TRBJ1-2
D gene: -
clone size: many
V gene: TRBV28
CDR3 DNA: TGTGCCAGCAGTTCGGGTCTTCATGGCTACACCTTC
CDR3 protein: CASSSGLHGYTF

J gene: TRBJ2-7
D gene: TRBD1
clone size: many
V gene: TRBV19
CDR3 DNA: TGTGCCAGTAGTACCCGGGACAGGGAAACCTACGAGCAGTACTTC
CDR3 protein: CASSTRDRETYEQYF

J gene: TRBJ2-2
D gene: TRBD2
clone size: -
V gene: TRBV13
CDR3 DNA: TGTGCCAGCAGCTTAGAAGCGGGGGTGAACACCGGGGAGCTGTTTTTT
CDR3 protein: CASSLEAGVNTGELFF

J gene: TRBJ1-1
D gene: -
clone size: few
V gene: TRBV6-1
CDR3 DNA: TGTGCCAGCACCAAGGGCCGTTGGGCTGAAGCTTTCTTT
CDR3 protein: CASTKGRWAEAFF

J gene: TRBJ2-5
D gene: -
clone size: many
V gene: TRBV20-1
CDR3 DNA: TGCAGTGATCCAGAGGGACACCTCCAAGAGACCCAGTACTTC
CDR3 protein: CSDPEGHLQETQYF

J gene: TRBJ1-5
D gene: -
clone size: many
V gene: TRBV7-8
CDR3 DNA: TGTGCCAGCAGCTTAGAGGGGGGGACCAATCAGCCCCAGCATTTT
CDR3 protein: CASSLEGGTNQPQHF

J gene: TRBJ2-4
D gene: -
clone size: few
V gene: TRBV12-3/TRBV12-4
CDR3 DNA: TGTGCCAGCAGAGGTTGGGGGGCGAAGGACATTAAGTACTTC
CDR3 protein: CASRGWGAKDIKYF

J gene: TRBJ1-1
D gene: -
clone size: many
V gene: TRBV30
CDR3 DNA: TGTGCCTGGAGGATACCTTCCTCTATAGCTTTCTTT
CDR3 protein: CAWRIPSSIAFF

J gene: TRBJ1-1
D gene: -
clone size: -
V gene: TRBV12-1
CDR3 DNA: TGTTCCTGCAGTTTAATTGAAGCTTTCTTT
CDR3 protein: CSCSLIEAFF

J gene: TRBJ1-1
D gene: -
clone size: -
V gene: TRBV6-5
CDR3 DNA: TGTGCCAGCATTAGTCGTACAGGGAACACTGAAGCTTTCTTT
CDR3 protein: CASISRTGNTEAFF

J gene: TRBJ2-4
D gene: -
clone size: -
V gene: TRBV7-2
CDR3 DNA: TGTGCCAGCAGCTCCGCCAGGGGGGGGGGCCAAAACATTCAGTACTTC
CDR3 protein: CASSSARGGGQNIQYF

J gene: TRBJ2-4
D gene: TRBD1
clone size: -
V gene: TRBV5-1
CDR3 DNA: TGCGCCAGCAGCTTGATGGGACAGGGTGTCATTCAGTACTTC
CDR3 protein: CASSLMGQGVIQYF

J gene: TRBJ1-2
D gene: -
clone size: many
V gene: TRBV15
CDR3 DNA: TGTGCCACCAGCACCGACAACTATGGCTACACCTTC
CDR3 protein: CATSTDNYGYTF

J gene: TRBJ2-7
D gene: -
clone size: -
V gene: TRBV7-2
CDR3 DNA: TGTGCCAGCAGCTTAGAGCGGGCACACGGGCAGTACTTC
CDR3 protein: CASSLERAHGQYF

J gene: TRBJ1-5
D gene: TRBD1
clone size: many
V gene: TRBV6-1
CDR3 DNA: TGTGCCAGCAGTGAAAGGGTCCAGGGGGCGCGTTGGGGCAATCAGCCCCAGCATTTT
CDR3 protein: CASSERVQGARWGNQPQHF

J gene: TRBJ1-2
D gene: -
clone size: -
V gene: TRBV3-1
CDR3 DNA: TGTGCCAGCAGCCAAGAGATCGACACCAACTGGGATGGCTACACCTTC
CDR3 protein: CASSQEIDTNWDGYTF

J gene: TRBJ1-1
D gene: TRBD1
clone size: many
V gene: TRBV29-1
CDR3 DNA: TGCAGCGTTGAATGGGCAGGGGGCGTTGAAGCTTTCTTT
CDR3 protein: CSVEWAGGVEAFF

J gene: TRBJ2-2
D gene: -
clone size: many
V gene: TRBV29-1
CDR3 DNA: TGCAGCGTCGAAAGAAGGGAGAACACCGGGGAGCTGTTTTTT
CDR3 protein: CSVERRENTGELFF

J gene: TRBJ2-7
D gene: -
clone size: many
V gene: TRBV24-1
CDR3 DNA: TGTGCCACCAGTGAACCCCCCTACGGGGAGCAGTACTTC
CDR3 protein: CATSEPPYGEQYF

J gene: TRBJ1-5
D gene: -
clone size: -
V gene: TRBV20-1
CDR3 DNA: TGCGCCTGTTCCCGGCCCCCGAATCAGCCCCAGCATTTT
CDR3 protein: CACSRPPNQPQHF

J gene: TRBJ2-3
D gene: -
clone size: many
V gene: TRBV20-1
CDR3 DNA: TGCAGTGCTAGCCAGCAAAGCACAGATACGCAGTATTTT
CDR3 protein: CSASQQSTDTQYF

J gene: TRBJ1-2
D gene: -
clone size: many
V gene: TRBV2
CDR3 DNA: TGTGCCAGCAGCCCGGTGAAGATCTATGGCTACACCTTC
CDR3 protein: CASSPVKIYGYTF

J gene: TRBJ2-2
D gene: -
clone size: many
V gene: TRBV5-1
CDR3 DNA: TGCGCCAGCAGCTTGGTTGGCGGGACCGGGGAGCTGTTTTTT
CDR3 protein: CASSLVGGTGELFF

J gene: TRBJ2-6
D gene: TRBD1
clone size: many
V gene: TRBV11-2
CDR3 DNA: TGTGCCAGCAGCTTATTACCGGGACAGGGGGCTGGGGCCAACGTCCTGACTTTC
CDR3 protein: CASSLLPGQGAGANVLTF

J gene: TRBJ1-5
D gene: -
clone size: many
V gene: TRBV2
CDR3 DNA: TGTGCCAGCAACAGGGAGGGCAATCAGCCCCAGCATTTT
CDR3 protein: CASNREGNQPQHF

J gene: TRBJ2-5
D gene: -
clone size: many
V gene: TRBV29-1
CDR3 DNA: TGCAGCGTTCAGATCAGGGTTGGAGAGACCCAGTACTTC
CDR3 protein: CSVQIRVGETQYF

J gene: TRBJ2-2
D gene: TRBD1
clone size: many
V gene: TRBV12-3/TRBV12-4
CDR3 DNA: TGTGCCAGCAGGAGGAGGACAGGGGGAACCGGGGAGCTGTTTTTT
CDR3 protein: CASRRRTGGTGELFF

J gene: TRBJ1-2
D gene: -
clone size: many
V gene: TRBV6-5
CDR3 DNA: TGTGCCAGCAGTTATAACTATGGACGGGGCCGGAGGGGCTACACCTTC
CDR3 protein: CASSYNYGRGRRGYTF

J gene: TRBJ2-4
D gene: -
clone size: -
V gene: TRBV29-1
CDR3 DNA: TGCAGCGTTGAGGGGGGGCAGTTACTAGCCAAAAACATTCAGTACTTC
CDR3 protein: CSVEGGQLLAKNIQYF

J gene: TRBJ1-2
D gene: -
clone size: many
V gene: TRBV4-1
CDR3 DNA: TGCGCCAGCAGCCCTTCAGGCGAGGAGGCCTATGGCTACACCTTC
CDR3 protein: CASSPSGEEAYGYTF

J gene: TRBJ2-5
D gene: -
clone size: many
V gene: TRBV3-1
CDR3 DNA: TGTGCCAGCAGCCAACGCCACCAAGAGACCCAGTACTTC
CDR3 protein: CASSQRHQETQYF

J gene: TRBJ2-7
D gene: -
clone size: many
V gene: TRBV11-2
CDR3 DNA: TGTGCCAGCAGCCCACAGCCTAGCCGATACGAGCAGTACTTC
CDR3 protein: CASSPQPSRYEQYF